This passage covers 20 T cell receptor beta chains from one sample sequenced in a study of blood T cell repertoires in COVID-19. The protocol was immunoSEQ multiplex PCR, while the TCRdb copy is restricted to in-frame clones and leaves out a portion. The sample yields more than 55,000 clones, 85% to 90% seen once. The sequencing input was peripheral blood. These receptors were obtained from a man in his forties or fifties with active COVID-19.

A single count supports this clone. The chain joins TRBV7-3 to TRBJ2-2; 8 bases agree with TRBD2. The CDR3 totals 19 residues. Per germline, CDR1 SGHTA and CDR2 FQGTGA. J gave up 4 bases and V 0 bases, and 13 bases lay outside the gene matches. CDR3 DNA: TGTGCCAGCAGCTTAACCGGCGGGCTAGCGGGCGATTCCACCGGGGAGCTGTTTTTT. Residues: CASSLTGGLAGDSTGELFF. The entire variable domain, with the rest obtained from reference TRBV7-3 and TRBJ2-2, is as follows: GAGVSQTPSNKVTEKGKYVELRCDPISGHTALYWYRQSLGQGPEFLIYFQGTGAADDSGLPNDRFFAVRPEGSVSTLKIQRTERGDSAVYLCASSLTGGLAGDSTGELFFGEGSRLTVL.

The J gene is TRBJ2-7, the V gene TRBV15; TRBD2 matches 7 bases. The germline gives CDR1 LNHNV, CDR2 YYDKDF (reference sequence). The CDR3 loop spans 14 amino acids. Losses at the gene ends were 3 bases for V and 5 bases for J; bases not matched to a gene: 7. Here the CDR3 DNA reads TGTGCCACCAGCAGGAGGGCGACTAGCCACGAGCAGTACTTC. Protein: CATSRRATSHEQYF.

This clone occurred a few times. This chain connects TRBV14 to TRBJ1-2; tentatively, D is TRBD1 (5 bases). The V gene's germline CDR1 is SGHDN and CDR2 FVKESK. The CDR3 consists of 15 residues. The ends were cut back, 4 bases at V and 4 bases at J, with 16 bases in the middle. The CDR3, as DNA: TGTGCCAGCAGCCCGGAGCTGGGGGACTTCTATGGCTACACCTTC. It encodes CASSPELGDFYGYTF.

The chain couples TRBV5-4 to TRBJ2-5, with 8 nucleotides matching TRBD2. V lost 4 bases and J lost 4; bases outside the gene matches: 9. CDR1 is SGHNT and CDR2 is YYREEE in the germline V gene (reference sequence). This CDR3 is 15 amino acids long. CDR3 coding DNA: TGTGCCAGCAGCCCGGGTGGAGCGGGAGCAGAGACCCAGTACTTC. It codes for CASSPGGAGAETQYF.

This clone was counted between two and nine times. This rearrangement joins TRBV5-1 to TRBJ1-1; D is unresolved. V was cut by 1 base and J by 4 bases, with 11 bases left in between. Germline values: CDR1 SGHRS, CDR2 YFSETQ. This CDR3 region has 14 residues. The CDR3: CASSLTPGFTEAFF. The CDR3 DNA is TGCGCCAGCAGCTTGACCCCGGGGTTCACTGAAGCTTTCTTT. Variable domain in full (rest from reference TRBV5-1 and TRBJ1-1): KAGVTQTPRYLIKTRGQQVTLSCSPISGHRSVSWYQQTPGQGLQFLFEYFSETQRNKGNFPGRFSGRQFSNSRSEMNVSTLELGDSALYLCASSLTPGFTEAFFGQGTRLTVV.

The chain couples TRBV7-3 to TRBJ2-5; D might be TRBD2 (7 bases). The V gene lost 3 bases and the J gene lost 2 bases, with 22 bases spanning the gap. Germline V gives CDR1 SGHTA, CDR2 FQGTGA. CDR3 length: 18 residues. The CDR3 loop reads CASSLSVGGGPFQETQYF. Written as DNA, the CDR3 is TGTGCCAGCAGCTTGAGCGTGGGCGGGGGCCCCTTTCAAGAGACCCAGTACTTC.

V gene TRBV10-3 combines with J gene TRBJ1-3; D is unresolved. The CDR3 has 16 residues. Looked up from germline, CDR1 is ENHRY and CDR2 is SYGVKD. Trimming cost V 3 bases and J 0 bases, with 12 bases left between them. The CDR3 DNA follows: TGTGCCATCAGTGAACCAGCAGGCGTCTCTGGAAACACCATATATTTT. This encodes CAISEPAGVSGNTIYF.

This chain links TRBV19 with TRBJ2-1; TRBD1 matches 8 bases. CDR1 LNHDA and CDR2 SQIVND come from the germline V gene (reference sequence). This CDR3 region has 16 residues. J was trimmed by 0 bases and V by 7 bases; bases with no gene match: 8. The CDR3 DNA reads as TGTGCCAGTACGCAGGACAGGGCCCTCTCCTACAATGAGCAGTTCTTC. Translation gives CASTQDRALSYNEQFF.

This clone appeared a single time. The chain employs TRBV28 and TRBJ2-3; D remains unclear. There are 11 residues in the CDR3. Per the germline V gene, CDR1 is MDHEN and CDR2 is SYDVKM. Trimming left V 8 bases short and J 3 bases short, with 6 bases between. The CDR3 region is CASGLTDTQYF. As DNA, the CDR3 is TGTGCCAGCGGCCTTACAGATACGCAGTATTTT.

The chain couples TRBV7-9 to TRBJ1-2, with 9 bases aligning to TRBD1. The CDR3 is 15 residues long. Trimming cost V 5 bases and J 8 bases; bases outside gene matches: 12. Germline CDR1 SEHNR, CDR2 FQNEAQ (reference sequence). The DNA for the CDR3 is TGTGCCAGCAGCGCTCACGGGACAGGGCAAAGCGGCTACACCTTC. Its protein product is CASSAHGTGQSGYTF.

CDR3 in amino acids: CASSESRITDTQYF. The CDR3 bases are TGTGCCAGCAGTGAATCCAGGATCACAGATACGCAGTATTTT. This sequence joins TRBV25-1 and TRBJ2-3; the D is unclear. The ends were cut back, 1 base at V and 2 bases at J, with 7 bases in the middle. CDR3 length: 14 amino acids. The germline V gene has CDR1 MGHDK and CDR2 SYGVNS.

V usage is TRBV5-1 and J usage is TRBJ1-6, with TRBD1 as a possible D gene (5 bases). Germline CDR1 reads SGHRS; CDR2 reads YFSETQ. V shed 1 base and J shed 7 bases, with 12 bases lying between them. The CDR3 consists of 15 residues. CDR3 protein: CASSLSPGQNSPLHF. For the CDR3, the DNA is TGCGCCAGCAGCTTGAGTCCAGGGCAAAATTCACCCCTCCACTTT.

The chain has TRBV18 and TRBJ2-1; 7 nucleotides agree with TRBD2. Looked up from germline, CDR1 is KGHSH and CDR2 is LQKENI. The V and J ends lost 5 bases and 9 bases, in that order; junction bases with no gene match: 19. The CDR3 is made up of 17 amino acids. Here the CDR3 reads CASSSGPGRGSLSEQFF. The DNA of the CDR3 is TGTGCCAGCTCATCCGGTCCGGGGAGGGGCTCTTTGAGTGAGCAGTTCTTC.

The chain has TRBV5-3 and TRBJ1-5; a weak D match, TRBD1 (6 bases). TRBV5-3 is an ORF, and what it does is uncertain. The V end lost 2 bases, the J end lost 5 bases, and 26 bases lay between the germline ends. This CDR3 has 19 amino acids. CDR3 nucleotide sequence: TGTGCCAGAAGCTTTCTCCAAACAGGGACCCCCGCCCCCTATCAGCCCCAGCATTTT. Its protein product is CARSFLQTGTPAPYQPQHF.

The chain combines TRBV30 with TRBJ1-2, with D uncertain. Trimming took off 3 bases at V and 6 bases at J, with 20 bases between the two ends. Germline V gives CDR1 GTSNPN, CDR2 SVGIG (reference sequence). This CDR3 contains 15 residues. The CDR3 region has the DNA TGTGCCTGGAGCAAAGCCGACACTAGAGGCAATGGCTACACCTTC. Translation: CAWSKADTRGNGYTF.

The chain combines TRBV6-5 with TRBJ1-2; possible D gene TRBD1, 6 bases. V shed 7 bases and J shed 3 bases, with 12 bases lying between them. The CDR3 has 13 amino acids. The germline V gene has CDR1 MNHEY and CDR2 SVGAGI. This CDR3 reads CASTRDTDYGYTF. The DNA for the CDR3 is TGTGCCAGCACCCGGGACACCGACTATGGCTACACCTTC.

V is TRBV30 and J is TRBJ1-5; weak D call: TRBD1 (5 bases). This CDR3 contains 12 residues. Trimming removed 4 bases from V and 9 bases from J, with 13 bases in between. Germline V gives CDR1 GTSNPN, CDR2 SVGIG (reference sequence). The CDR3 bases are TGTGCCTGGAAGAGGGGAGGCGGGCCCCAGCATTTT. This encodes CAWKRGGGPQHF.

CDR3 bases: TGTGCCAGCAGCGTAGTGGGACAGGGCTATGATGAGCAGTTCTTC. Encoded protein: CASSVVGQGYDEQFF. The chain couples TRBV9 to TRBJ2-1; 9 positions match TRBD1. With 0 bases clipped from V and 8 bases from J, the junction kept 6 bases outside the gene matches. The CDR3 is made up of 15 amino acids. CDR1 and CDR2 from the germline V gene are SGDLS and YYNGEE. Filled out from reference TRBV9 and TRBJ2-1, the complete variable domain reads DSGVTQTPKHLITATGQRVTLRCSPRSGDLSVYWYQQSLDQGLQFLIQYYNGEERAKGNILERFSAQQFPDLHSELNLSSLELGDSALYFCASSVVGQGYDEQFFGPGTRLTVL.

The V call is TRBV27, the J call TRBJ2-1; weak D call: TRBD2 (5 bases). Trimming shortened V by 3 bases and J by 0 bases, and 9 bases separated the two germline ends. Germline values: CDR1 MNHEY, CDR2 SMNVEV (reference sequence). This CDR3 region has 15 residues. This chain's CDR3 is CASSFDGSSYNEQFF. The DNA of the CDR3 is TGTGCCAGCAGTTTCGATGGGAGCTCCTACAATGAGCAGTTCTTC.

DNA of the CDR3: TGCGCCAGCAGCTTGGCTGGGAGACCTCCGGAGAACACTGAAGCTTTCTTT. Its translation: CASSLAGRPPENTEAFF. This chain uses TRBV5-1 with TRBJ1-1; no reliable D call. This CDR3 spans 17 amino acids. V was clipped by 0 bases and J by 1 base, with 16 bases between them. Germline V gene data show CDR1 as SGHRS and CDR2 as YFSETQ. Full variable domain (rest looked up from reference TRBV5-1 and TRBJ1-1): KAGVTQTPRYLIKTRGQQVTLSCSPISGHRSVSWYQQTPGQGLQFLFEYFSETQRNKGNFPGRFSGRQFSNSRSEMNVSTLELGDSALYLCASSLAGRPPENTEAFFGQGTRLTVV.